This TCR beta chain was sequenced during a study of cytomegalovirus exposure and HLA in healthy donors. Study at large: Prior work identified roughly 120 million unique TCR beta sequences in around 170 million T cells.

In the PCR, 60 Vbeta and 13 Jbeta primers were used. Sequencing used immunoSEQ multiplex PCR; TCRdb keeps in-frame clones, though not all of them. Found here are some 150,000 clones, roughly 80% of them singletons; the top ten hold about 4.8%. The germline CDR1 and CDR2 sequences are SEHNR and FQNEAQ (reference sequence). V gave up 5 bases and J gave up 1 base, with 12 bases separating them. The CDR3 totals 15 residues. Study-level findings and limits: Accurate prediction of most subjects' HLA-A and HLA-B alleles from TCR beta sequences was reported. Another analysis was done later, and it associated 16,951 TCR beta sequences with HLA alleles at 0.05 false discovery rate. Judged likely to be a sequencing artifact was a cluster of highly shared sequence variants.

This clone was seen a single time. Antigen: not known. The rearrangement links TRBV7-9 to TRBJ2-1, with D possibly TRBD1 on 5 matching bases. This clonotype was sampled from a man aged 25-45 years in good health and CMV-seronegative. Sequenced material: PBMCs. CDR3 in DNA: TGTGCCAGCAGCCCCTCCAGGGTATCCTACAATGAGCAGTTCTTC. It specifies CASSPSRVSYNEQFF.